This TCR beta chain was captured by sequencing in a study of blood T cell repertoires in COVID-19. As for the study in general: There were acute and convalescent COVID-19 samples, and they came from the United States, Italy and Spain.

Per the study methods: Amplification of reference gene primers provided the estimated nucleated cell counts. Produced via immunoSEQ multiplex PCR; TCRdb's table is partial and in-frame only. The D gene and trimming were derived from the DNA, and the V and J assignments and clone size from that table. The sample shows over 150,000 clones, roughly 90% of them seen only once. Enrollment of patients from Seattle took place during active infection, with longitudinal follow-up. The CDR3 covers 14 residues. J was trimmed by 4 bases and V by 6 bases; bases with no gene match: 5. Germline assignment: CDR1 MNHNY and CDR2 SVGAGI (reference sequence).

This receptor was identified in a man over 45 with COVID-19, enrolled during active disease. V and J are TRBV6-6 and TRBJ1-4; 7 bases align to TRBD1. Material: peripheral blood. The CDR3 sequence: CASSQGEVNEKLFF. The CDR3 DNA is TGTGCCAGCAGCCAGGGGGAAGTTAATGAAAAACTGTTTTTT.